These 12 T cell receptor beta chains came from one sample sequenced in a study of blood T cell repertoires in COVID-19. Sequencing was performed with immunoSEQ multiplex PCR; in TCRdb, only in-frame clones are kept and a portion is missing. This table holds around 72,000 clones, about four fifths found once. The sample consisted of peripheral blood. These receptors were collected from a woman in her sixties or seventies with acute or convalescent COVID-19.

V gene TRBV6-5 combines with J gene TRBJ1-3; D unresolved. Germline lookup yields CDR1 MNHEY and CDR2 SVGAGI. The CDR3 is 13 residues long. The V end lost 8 bases, the J end lost 0 bases, and 8 bases lay between the germline ends. CDR3 in amino acids: CASRRGSGNTIYF. The CDR3 DNA sequence: TGTGCCAGCCGTCGGGGCTCTGGAAACACCATATATTTT.

This chain connects TRBV28 to TRBJ1-6; D is unclear. The V end was cut by 2 bases, the J end by 6 bases, with 14 bases between. The CDR3 runs 16 residues. Germline V gene data show CDR1 as MDHEN and CDR2 as SYDVKM. The CDR3 region is CASSLRTILANSPLHF. Written as DNA, the CDR3 is TGTGCCAGCAGTTTACGAACAATTCTGGCTAATTCACCCCTCCACTTT.

As DNA, the CDR3 is TGTGCCAGCAGCCTGTACAAGAATCAGCCCCAGCATTTT. This encodes CASSLYKNQPQHF. The chain uses TRBV7-8 and TRBJ1-5, with D uncertain. From germline, CDR1 is SGHVS and CDR2 FQNEAQ. CDR3 size: 13 residues. Between the trimmed V and J ends, which lost 5 bases and 4 bases, there was a span of 9 bases.

This sequence joins TRBV6-1 and TRBJ2-5; D remains unclear. The CDR3 length is 13 residues. V was cut by 5 bases and J by 6 bases, with 13 bases left in between. Germline-derived CDR1 and CDR2 are MNHNS and SASEGT. In DNA form, the CDR3 reads TGTGCCAGCAGTCCAGATCCACGTAAGACCCAGTACTTC. Amino acids: CASSPDPRKTQYF.

This rearrangement joins TRBV7-8 to TRBJ2-2; 7 positions match TRBD2. CDR3 length: 16 residues. CDR1 SGHVS and CDR2 FQNEAQ come from the germline V gene. The trim removed 2 bases at V and 5 bases at J, leaving 8 bases unmatched. CDR3 in amino acids: CASSLFAGRGTGELFF. CDR3 bases: TGTGCCAGCAGCTTATTTGCGGGGCGGGGGACCGGGGAGCTGTTTTTT.

J is TRBJ1-5 and V is TRBV20-1; TRBD1 is a possible D gene (6 bases). Germline CDR1 is DFQATT and CDR2 is SNEGSKA (reference sequence). Trimming stripped 3 bases from V and 3 bases from J, with 15 bases between. The CDR3 runs 15 residues. CDR3 sequence reads: CSASLDGQNNQPQHF. CDR3 in DNA: TGCAGTGCTAGTTTGGATGGACAGAACAATCAGCCCCAGCATTTT.

In its sample, this clone was seen once. The rearrangement joins TRBV6-5 to TRBJ1-6, with TRBD1 matching 9 bases. This CDR3 is built from 14 residues. The V gene end was trimmed by 6 bases and the J gene end by 9 bases; junction bases not matched to a gene: 6. Germline CDR1 reads MNHEY; CDR2 reads SVGAGI. CDR3 nucleotides: TGTGCCAGCAGGCCAGGACAGGGGAGTTCACCCCTCCACTTT. Its translation: CASRPGQGSSPLHF.

This chain uses TRBV2 with TRBJ2-2; 8 positions match TRBD2. Looked up from germline, CDR1 is SNHLY and CDR2 is FYNNEI. The length of the CDR3 is 15 residues. V was clipped by 10 bases and J by 4 bases; unmatched bases: 11. The CDR3 here is CAIPGGAGATGELFF. Written as DNA, the CDR3 is TGTGCCATCCCGGGGGGAGCGGGAGCCACCGGGGAGCTGTTTTTT. Full variable domain (remainder filled in from reference TRBV2 and TRBJ2-2): EPEVTQTPSHQVTQMGQEVILRCVPISNHLYFYWYRQILGQKVEFLVSFYNNEISEKSEIFDDQFSVERPDGSNFTLKIRSTKLEDSAMYFCAIPGGAGATGELFFGEGSRLTVL.

This clone was found a few times. This chain links TRBV27 with TRBJ1-5; D ambiguous. This CDR3 spans 14 amino acids. CDR1 is MNHEY and CDR2 is SMNVEV in the germline V gene (reference sequence). Trimming removed 5 bases at V and 2 bases at J, with 10 bases between. Written as DNA, the CDR3 is TGTGCCAGCAGTCCCTATTACGGCAATCAGCCCCAGCATTTT. It is translated as CASSPYYGNQPQHF.

The gene calls are TRBV27 and TRBJ2-7, with D possibly being TRBD1 (5 bases). CDR1 is MNHEY, CDR2 SMNVEV, per germline (reference sequence). With 9 bases removed from V and 6 bases from J, the gap between germline ends came to 12 bases. The CDR3 runs 11 residues. The CDR3 reads CARTRVLEQYF. The CDR3 DNA sequence: TGTGCCAGGACCAGGGTTCTCGAGCAGTACTTC.

This sequence joins TRBV27 and TRBJ2-7; TRBD2 is a possible D gene (7 bases). Per the germline V gene, CDR1 is MNHEY and CDR2 is SMNVEV (reference sequence). V lost 10 bases to trimming and J lost 0 bases, with 19 bases between them. The CDR3 is 15 amino acids. The CDR3 region is CATMRRGASSYEQYF. CDR3 nucleotide sequence: TGTGCCACCATGCGTCGGGGGGCGAGCTCCTACGAGCAGTACTTC.

The chain uses TRBV18 and TRBJ2-7; tentative D call: TRBD2 (5 bases). V was pared by 6 bases and J by 1 base, with 13 bases between. The CDR3 is made up of 14 amino acids. Looked up from germline, CDR1 is KGHSH and CDR2 is LQKENI. CDR3: CASSFAEGSYEQYF. The CDR3 coding sequence is TGTGCCAGCTCCTTCGCCGAGGGTTCCTACGAGCAGTACTTC. The full variable domain, in which reference TRBV18 and TRBJ2-7 provide the parts outside the CDR3, is NAGVMQNPRHLVRRRGQEARLRCSPMKGHSHVYWYRQLPEEGLKFMVYLQKENIIDESGMPKERFSAEFPKEGPSILRIQQVVRGDSAAYFCASSFAEGSYEQYFGPGTRLTVT.